A single sample is the source of the 27 T cell receptor beta chains below, sequenced in a study of radiotherapy plus CTLA-4 blockade in lung cancer. Repertoires were generated with immunoSEQ multiplex PCR, while TCRdb's copy carries only in-frame clones and drops some. The repertoire holds roughly 42,000 clones, with about 63% as singletons. This specimen was peripheral blood, taken from a patient treated with radiotherapy plus ipilimumab. These TCRs come from a human donor with non-small cell lung cancer who had a partial response to radiotherapy plus ipilimumab.

This clone has just a few counts. The chain carries TRBV4-1 and TRBJ1-6, with 7 bases matching TRBD1. This CDR3 contains 17 residues. Germline V lookup: CDR1 MGHRA, CDR2 YSYEKL. The V gene end was trimmed by 0 bases and the J gene end by 5 bases; junction bases not matched to a gene: 7. The CDR3 region has the DNA TGCGCCAGCAGCCAAGATAGGGGGCAGAGCCATAATTCACCCCTCCACTTT. Encoded protein: CASSQDRGQSHNSPLHF.

The chain carries TRBV4-1 and TRBJ2-2; 14 bases are a match to TRBD2. The CDR3 loop spans 15 amino acids. V lost 4 bases and J lost 6; bases outside the gene matches: 1. Germline values: CDR1 MGHRA, CDR2 YSYEKL. This chain's CDR3 is CASSPTSGGAGELFF. CDR3 coding DNA: TGCGCCAGCAGCCCGACTAGCGGGGGGGCCGGGGAGCTGTTTTTT.

The chain couples TRBV7-2 to TRBJ1-5; tentative D call: TRBD1 (6 bases). Trimming cost V 5 bases and J 5 bases, with 13 bases left between them. CDR3 length: 14 amino acids. Germline CDR1 SGHTA, CDR2 FQGNSA. Here the CDR3 DNA reads TGTGCCAGCAGCCAACAGGGTTTGGATCAGCCCCAGCATTTT. This gives the protein CASSQQGLDQPQHF.

The chain has TRBV21-1 and TRBJ2-3; no DNA check was done on the table's D call, TRBD2. TRBV21-1 is a recognized pseudogene. This CDR3 spans 17 amino acids. CDR3 loop: CASSLGIRRGSTDTQYF. In DNA, the CDR3 is TGTGCCAGCAGTCTGGGGATTAGGAGGGGAAGCACAGATACGCAGTATTTT.

The genes are TRBV29-1 and TRBJ2-1, with 7 bases fitting TRBD1. The CDR3 runs to 14 residues. Trimming removed 6 bases from V and 6 bases from J; junction bases left unmatched: 11. Germline CDR1 reads SQVTM; CDR2 reads ANQGSEA. The CDR3 loop reads CSVVDPQGVNEQFF. The CDR3 bases are TGCAGCGTGGTTGACCCCCAGGGGGTCAATGAGCAGTTCTTC.

The gene calls are TRBV19 and TRBJ2-1, with D possibly being TRBD2 (5 bases). Germline assignment: CDR1 LNHDA and CDR2 SQIVND (reference sequence). This CDR3 has 15 amino acids. Trimming removed 3 bases from V and 10 bases from J, with 19 bases in between. CDR3 coding DNA: TGTGCCAGTAGTATGCACGGGCAACCAAGAGGGGAGCAGTTCTTC. This codes for CASSMHGQPRGEQFF.

This chain connects TRBV9 to TRBJ2-1; TRBD2 matches 11 bases. Trimming at V came to 0 bases and at J to 8 bases, leaving 7 bases not matched to a gene. The germline V gene has CDR1 SGDLS and CDR2 YYNGEE. This CDR3 contains 16 residues. The CDR3 loop is CASSVASGGIFDEQFF. In DNA form, the CDR3 reads TGTGCCAGCAGCGTAGCTAGCGGGGGGATCTTCGATGAGCAGTTCTTC. Based on the CDR3 plus reference TRBV9 and TRBJ2-1, the full variable domain is DSGVTQTPKHLITATGQRVTLRCSPRSGDLSVYWYQQSLDQGLQFLIQYYNGEERAKGNILERFSAQQFPDLHSELNLSSLELGDSALYFCASSVASGGIFDEQFFGPGTRLTVL.

The CDR3 DNA sequence: TGTGCCAGCAGCTTTCAGGGGGCAGACACTGAAGCTTTCTTT. Translated: CASSFQGADTEAFF. The chain carries TRBV7-9 and TRBJ1-1; 8 nucleotides agree with TRBD1. Germline lookup yields CDR1 SEHNR and CDR2 FQNEAQ (reference sequence). The CDR3 has 14 residues. Germline trimming cut 3 bases from V and 3 bases from J; bases unmatched to any gene: 3.

This clone was recorded a few times. The chain employs TRBV11-3 and TRBJ2-1, with D maybe TRBD2 (6 bases). This CDR3 has 14 amino acids. Germline V gene sequence: CDR1 SGHNT, CDR2 YENEEA. Trimming removed 2 bases from V and 7 bases from J, with 12 bases in between. The CDR3 DNA is TGTGCCAGCAGCTTAAGAGGTAGCGGTAATGAGCAGTTCTTC. Its protein product is CASSLRGSGNEQFF.

The chain has TRBV6-5 and TRBJ1-1, with TRBD1 identical over 9 bases. The V and J ends lost 4 bases and 7 bases, in that order; junction bases with no gene match: 1. The V gene's germline CDR1 is MNHEY and CDR2 SVGAGI. The CDR3 runs 12 residues. CDR3 sequence: CASSWDRVEAFF. For the CDR3, the DNA is TGTGCCAGCAGTTGGGACAGGGTTGAAGCTTTCTTT.

The V gene is TRBV6-6, the J gene TRBJ1-4; D call uncertain. There are 12 residues in the CDR3. Deletions cut 5 bases from V and 12 bases from J, with 13 bases between. Per germline, CDR1 MNHNY and CDR2 SVGAGI (reference sequence). The CDR3 region is CASSTSGKELFF. CDR3 DNA sequence: TGTGCCAGCAGTACCTCCGGGAAGGAACTGTTTTTT.

This clone was counted a few times. This sequence joins TRBV27 and TRBJ1-3; TRBD1 matches at 8 bases. Germline V gene lookup returns CDR1 MNHEY and CDR2 SMNVEV (reference sequence). CDR3 length: 14 amino acids. V trimming: 3 bases; J trimming: 6 bases; junction bases outside the gene matches: 4. CDR3 sequence reads: CASSFGQGTNTIYF. CDR3 bases: TGTGCCAGCAGTTTTGGACAGGGAACAAACACCATATATTTT.

This chain links TRBV5-1 with TRBJ1-2; D perhaps matches TRBD1 (5 bases). CDR1 is SGHRS, CDR2 YFSETQ, per germline. V gave up 0 bases and J gave up 7 bases, with 16 bases separating them. The CDR3 sequence is 15 residues long. The CDR3 DNA reads TGCGCCAGCAGCTTGGAGGCTCGGGGGAATATTGGCTACACCTTC. Its protein product is CASSLEARGNIGYTF.

Concerning this clone: A read error may produce the germline difference seen at one junction end. This rearrangement joins TRBV6-6 to TRBJ2-3; the D gene is possibly TRBD1 (6 bases). Looked up from germline, CDR1 is MNHNY and CDR2 is SVGAGI (reference sequence). CDR3 length: 12 residues. The CDR3: CASSPGAETQYF. CDR3 in DNA: TGTGCCAGCAGCCCAGGGGCAGAAACGCAGTATTTT.

Concerning this clone itself: The same CDR3 also results from other DNA sequences found in this sample. The V and J genes are TRBV5-4 and TRBJ2-5, with 7 bases identical to TRBD2. This CDR3 has 14 amino acids. V was clipped by 1 base and J by 4 bases; unmatched bases: 4. Germline V gene data show CDR1 as SGHNT and CDR2 as YYREEE (reference sequence). CDR3 nucleotides: TGTGCCAGCAGCTTGTCTCGCGGGGGAGAGACCCAGTACTTC. Its translation is CASSLSRGGETQYF.

This clone is medium-sized by share. The chain recombines TRBV19 with TRBJ1-5, with 9 nucleotides matching TRBD1. Per germline, CDR1 LNHDA and CDR2 SQIVND (reference sequence). Trimming at V came to 3 bases and at J to 7 bases, leaving 4 bases not matched to a gene. This CDR3 is built from 14 residues. CDR3 in amino acids: CASSITGGSQPQHF. As DNA, the CDR3 is TGTGCCAGTAGTATCACAGGGGGCTCACAGCCCCAGCATTTT. Based on the CDR3 plus reference TRBV19 and TRBJ1-5, the full variable domain is DGGITQSPKYLFRKEGQNVTLSCEQNLNHDAMYWYRQDPGQGLRLIYYSQIVNDFQKGDIAEGYSVSREKKESFPLTVTSAQKNPTAFYLCASSITGGSQPQHFGDGTRLSIL.

This clone was observed a few times. The chain carries TRBV18 and TRBJ1-6; 8 nucleotides align to TRBD1. The CDR3 is made up of 14 amino acids. The germline V gene encodes CDR1 KGHSH and CDR2 LQKENI. J lost 10 bases, V lost 3 bases, and 5 bases had no gene match. Written as DNA, the CDR3 is TGTGCCAGCTCACCGGACAGGGTTTTATCACCCCTCCACTTT. Amino acid sequence: CASSPDRVLSPLHF.

This clone was counted only a few times. V is TRBV10-3 and J is TRBJ2-5, with TRBD2 identical over 11 bases. Germline V gives CDR1 ENHRY, CDR2 SYGVKD. The CDR3 covers 16 residues. V shed 10 bases, J shed 2 bases, and the junction held 12 bases outside the gene matches. The DNA for the CDR3 is TGTGCCACCTCCCTCGGGACTAGCGGAATGCAAGAGACCCAGTACTTC. It encodes CATSLGTSGMQETQYF.

The chain links TRBV7-2 to TRBJ1-3, with D possibly being TRBD1 (6 bases). CDR1 SGHTA and CDR2 FQGNSA come from the germline V gene. There are 17 residues in the CDR3. V lost 1 base, J lost 0 bases, and 13 bases lay in between. The CDR3 region is CASSLGTGPSSGNTIYF. CDR3 DNA sequence: TGTGCCAGCAGCTTAGGAACAGGGCCGTCCTCTGGAAACACCATATATTTT. The entire variable domain, with the rest obtained from reference TRBV7-2 and TRBJ1-3, is as follows: GAGVSQSPSNKVTEKGKDVELRCDPISGHTALYWYRQSLGQGLEFLIYFQGNSAPDKSGLPSDRFSAERTGGSVSTLTIQRTQQEDSAVYLCASSLGTGPSSGNTIYFGEGSWLTVV.

This sequence joins TRBV25-1 and TRBJ2-2, with 7 bases identical to TRBD1. Germline-derived CDR1 and CDR2 are MGHDK and SYGVNS. Unmatched junction bases numbered 7, after V lost 6 bases and J lost 6 bases. The CDR3 is made up of 14 amino acids. Here the CDR3 DNA reads TGTGCCAGCAGCCGACAGGGCCTAGCCGGGGAGCTGTTTTTT. The encoded protein is CASSRQGLAGELFF.

The genes are TRBV6-5 and TRBJ1-6; TRBD1 might be the D (6 bases). This CDR3 spans 14 amino acids. Germline lookup yields CDR1 MNHEY and CDR2 SVGAGI. Between the trimmed V and J ends, which lost 6 bases and 14 bases, there was a span of 20 bases. The CDR3 region has the DNA TGTGCCAGCAGCGCCGGGGGGCCGGGGCTGTCCCTCCACTTT. It encodes CASSAGGPGLSLHF.

In this sample, this clone turned up once. The V gene is TRBV6-1, the J gene TRBJ2-7; TRBD2 is a possible D gene (6 bases). The V end was cut by 6 bases, the J end by 0 bases, with 12 bases between. This CDR3 contains 14 residues. Germline assignment: CDR1 MNHNS and CDR2 SASEGT. CDR3 in DNA: TGTGCCAGCAGCTTAGCGGATAGCTCCTACGAGCAGTACTTC. It encodes CASSLADSSYEQYF.

This clone was counted only a few times. The chain couples TRBV10-2 to TRBJ2-1; 8 bases align to TRBD2. Germline V CDR1 and CDR2: WSHSY, SAAADI. The CDR3 has 16 residues. The V segment lost 0 bases and the J segment 1 base; nucleotides outside the gene matches: 2. The CDR3 reads CASSESLAVSYNEQFF. In nucleotides, the CDR3 is TGCGCCAGCAGTGAGTCACTAGCGGTTTCCTACAATGAGCAGTTCTTC.

The chain recombines TRBV6-5 with TRBJ1-4; maybe TRBD1 (6 bases). Germline CDR1 is MNHEY and CDR2 is SVGAGI. CDR3 length: 16 amino acids. The germline V and J ends were trimmed by 4 bases and 3 bases, with 15 bases remaining between them. The CDR3 is CASSLTGFGSNEKLFF. CDR3 DNA: TGTGCCAGCAGTTTAACAGGGTTTGGCTCTAATGAAAAACTGTTTTTT.

V gene TRBV25-1 combines with J gene TRBJ2-2; 9 nucleotides match TRBD1. From germline, CDR1 is MGHDK and CDR2 SYGVNS. This CDR3 comprises 15 residues. The V segment lost 6 bases and the J segment 6 bases; nucleotides outside the gene matches: 8. CDR3 region: CASSSRDRESGELFF. The CDR3 bases are TGTGCCAGCAGCTCCCGGGACAGGGAATCCGGGGAGCTGTTTTTT.

In this sample, this clone is medium-sized. The chain uses TRBV4-2 and TRBJ2-3; the match to TRBD2 covers 13 bases. The CDR3 length is 19 residues. Germline V gene lookup returns CDR1 LGHNA and CDR2 YNFKEQ. The V gene end was trimmed by 0 bases and the J gene end by 2 bases; junction bases not matched to a gene: 8. This CDR3 reads CASSQDPHGTSGVTDTQYF. As DNA, the CDR3 is TGTGCCAGCAGCCAAGATCCCCATGGGACTAGCGGGGTCACAGATACGCAGTATTTT.

The V gene is TRBV6-6, the J gene TRBJ1-2, with D maybe TRBD1 (6 bases). CDR1 is MNHNY and CDR2 is SVGAGI in the germline V gene (reference sequence). Deletions cut 6 bases from V and 4 bases from J, with 12 bases between. The CDR3 runs to 13 residues. CDR3 amino acids: CASSPGQFYGYTF. The CDR3 nucleotides read TGTGCCAGCAGCCCTGGACAGTTCTATGGCTACACCTTC.